The following is a T cell receptor (beta chain) sequence with its context. Its antigen is not known. The germline V gene has CDR1 LNHDA and CDR2 SQIVND (reference sequence). The CDR3 length is 15 residues. Trimming cost V 3 bases and J 3 bases, with 15 bases left between them. The record originates from a study of shared clonotypes between healthy human individuals. Memory CD4+ cells were the fraction left after CD45RA+ naive selection. Some clones are missing from TCRdb's copy, which holds only in-frame ones; the method was immunoSEQ multiplex PCR. The sample yields roughly 2.2 million clones, more than 80% seen once. General study findings and limits: Sample collection involved blood only; tissue repertoires are likely different.

This receptor was identified in a man in his late teens or twenties in good health. Some clones in this sample may be carry-over from other donors' samples. The sequenced sample was naive CD4+ T cells from PBMCs. Sample subset: CD45RA+ positively selected. The V gene is TRBV19, the J gene TRBJ2-7; D is perhaps TRBD1 (6 bases). This CDR3 reads CASSIVAGAGYEQYF. DNA of the CDR3: TGTGCCAGTAGTATTGTCGCAGGGGCGGGCTACGAGCAGTACTTC.